These 5 T cell receptor beta chains were sequenced from one sample in a study of B cell selection in AIRE deficiency. Measured with immunoSEQ multiplex PCR; TCRdb has only the in-frame clones, and not every one. The sample comprises under 6,500 clones, around 87% of which are singletons, and around 2.8% rests with the top ten. Sorted regulatory T cells were CD4-positive, CD25-high and CD127-low or negative. The sequenced material came from Tregs sorted from PBMCs. Receptors were obtained from a human donor with AIRE deficiency.

V usage is TRBV6-5 and J usage is TRBJ1-4, with TRBD1 matching 7 bases. Trimming removed 5 bases from V and 8 bases from J; junction bases left unmatched: 8. The CDR3 has 14 residues. Germline V gives CDR1 MNHEY, CDR2 SVGAGI. The CDR3 loop is CASSTTGIKEKLFF. The CDR3 DNA reads TGTGCCAGCAGTACGACAGGGATTAAGGAAAAACTGTTTTTT.

The rearrangement uses TRBV11-3 and TRBJ2-1, with 10 nucleotides matching TRBD2. This CDR3 region has 15 residues. V was clipped by 0 bases and J by 9 bases; unmatched bases: 5. CDR1 is SGHNT, CDR2 YENEEA, per germline. This chain's CDR3 is CASSLEDQREGEQFF. The CDR3 region has the DNA TGTGCCAGCAGCTTAGAAGACCAGCGGGAGGGTGAGCAGTTCTTC.

The genes are TRBV4-3 and TRBJ2-7, with D perhaps matching TRBD1 or TRBD2 (6 bases each). This CDR3 is 17 amino acids long. Trimming removed 0 bases from V and 0 bases from J, with 15 bases in between. Germline V gene lookup returns CDR1 LGHNA and CDR2 YSLEER. CDR3 sequence: CASSQDYRGLPSYEQYF. The CDR3 nucleotides read TGCGCCAGCAGCCAAGATTATCGGGGGCTACCCTCCTACGAGCAGTACTTC.

The chain is built from TRBV5-4 and TRBJ2-3, with D unclear. The V and J ends lost 2 bases and 2 bases respectively, with 12 bases between them. CDR3 length: 15 amino acids. Germline V gene data show CDR1 as SGHNT and CDR2 as YYREEE (reference sequence). Here the CDR3 DNA reads TGTGCCAGCAGCTTCGGCTTCGCGGCCACAGATACGCAGTATTTT. Amino acids: CASSFGFAATDTQYF.

In its sample, this clone was seen a few times. The chain is built from TRBV27 and TRBJ2-2; D may be TRBD1 or TRBD2 (6 bases each). V was pared by 2 bases and J by 2 bases, with 9 bases between. The CDR3 has 15 residues. Looked up from germline, CDR1 is MNHEY and CDR2 is SMNVEV (reference sequence). For the CDR3, the DNA is TGTGCCAGCAGTTTAAGGGGGGTTAACACCGGGGAGCTGTTTTTT. Translated, it gives CASSLRGVNTGELFF.